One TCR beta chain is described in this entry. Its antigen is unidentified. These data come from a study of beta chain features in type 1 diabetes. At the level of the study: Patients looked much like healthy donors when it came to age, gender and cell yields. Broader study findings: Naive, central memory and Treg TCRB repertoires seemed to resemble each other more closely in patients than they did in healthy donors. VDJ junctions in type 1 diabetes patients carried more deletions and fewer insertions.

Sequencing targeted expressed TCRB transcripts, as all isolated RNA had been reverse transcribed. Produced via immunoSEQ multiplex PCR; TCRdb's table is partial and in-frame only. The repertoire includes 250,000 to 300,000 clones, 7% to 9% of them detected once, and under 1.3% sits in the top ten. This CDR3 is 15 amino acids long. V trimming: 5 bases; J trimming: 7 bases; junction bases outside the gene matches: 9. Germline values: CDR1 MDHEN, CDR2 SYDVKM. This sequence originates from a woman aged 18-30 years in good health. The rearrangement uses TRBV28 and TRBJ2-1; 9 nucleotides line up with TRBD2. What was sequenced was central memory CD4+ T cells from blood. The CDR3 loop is CASSLAGGPGNEQFF. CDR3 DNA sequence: TGTGCCAGCAGTCTGGCGGGGGGGCCTGGGAATGAGCAGTTCTTC.